What follows are 31 T cell receptor beta chains derived from one specimen sequenced in a study of T cell responses to AZD1222 COVID-19 vaccine. This table comes from immunoSEQ multiplex PCR, and its TCRdb copy is limited to in-frame clones, with some not included. The sample has roughly 180,000 clones, approximately 92% seen once. The starting material was peripheral blood, obtained 28 days after the second dose of the MenACWY control vaccine. These receptors were taken from an adult who received the MenACWY meningococcal vaccine as a control.

V is TRBV12-3 or TRBV12-4 and J is TRBJ2-2; D unclear. CDR3 length equals 11 residues. Trimming shortened V by 6 bases and J by 8 bases, and 7 bases separated the two germline ends. As DNA, the CDR3 is TGTGCCAGCAGGTCCGTTGGGGAGCTGTTTTTT. Amino acids: CASRSVGELFF.

The rearrangement links TRBV3-1 (or the pseudogene TRBV3-2) to TRBJ2-1; 16 bases match TRBD2. Germline lookup yields CDR1 LGHDT and CDR2 YNNKEL (reference sequence). With V trimmed by 5 bases and J by 9 bases, 4 bases remained unmatched. The CDR3 covers 15 residues. The CDR3 DNA follows: TGTGCCAGCAGCTACGGGACTAGCGGGGGGGCTGAGCAGTTCTTC. This sequence encodes CASSYGTSGGAEQFF.

This chain connects TRBV30 to TRBJ1-1; D is ambiguous. The length of the CDR3 is 14 residues. The V gene lost 3 bases and the J gene lost 0 bases, with 11 bases spanning the gap. CDR1 is GTSNPN and CDR2 is SVGIG in the germline V gene (reference sequence). CDR3 in amino acids: CAWRFGLLNTEAFF. The CDR3 region has the DNA TGTGCCTGGAGGTTTGGGCTATTGAACACTGAAGCTTTCTTT.

The rearrangement joins TRBV30 to TRBJ1-2; the match to TRBD1 covers 7 bases. The CDR3 has 14 amino acids. The germline CDR1 and CDR2 sequences are GTSNPN and SVGIG (reference sequence). J lost 8 bases, V lost 4 bases, and 13 bases had no gene match. CDR3 loop: CAWTRDSQDRGYTF. The CDR3 DNA reads TGTGCCTGGACCCGGGACAGCCAGGATCGGGGCTACACCTTC.

The sample holds one count of this clone. V is TRBV29-1 and J is TRBJ2-7, with D tentatively TRBD2 (5 bases). V was clipped by 6 bases and J by 0 bases, with 12 bases between them. The CDR3 has 13 amino acids. Germline assignment: CDR1 SQVTM and CDR2 ANQGSEA. The CDR3, as DNA: TGCAGCGTGGACTCGGGGTCCTCCTACGAGCAGTACTTC. Translated, it gives CSVDSGSSYEQYF.

DNA for the CDR3: TGTGCCAGTAGTATAGGCCCAGGGAATGAGCAGTTCTTC. Its translation: CASSIGPGNEQFF. The chain combines TRBV19 with TRBJ2-1; maybe TRBD1 (5 bases). The germline V and J ends were trimmed by 1 base and 7 bases, with 8 bases remaining between them. The CDR3 is 13 residues long. Per the germline V gene, CDR1 is LNHDA and CDR2 is SQIVND (reference sequence).

The gene calls are TRBV19 and TRBJ2-2; D is unresolved. This CDR3 spans 15 amino acids. Germline CDR1 LNHDA, CDR2 SQIVND (reference sequence). The germline V and J ends were trimmed by 2 bases and 1 base, with 8 bases remaining between them. In DNA form, the CDR3 reads TGTGCCAGTAGTATATGGGCCAGGAACACCGGGGAGCTGTTTTTT. This encodes CASSIWARNTGELFF.

The chain recombines TRBV19 with TRBJ1-4; D possibly corresponds to TRBD1 (5 bases). Germline V gene lookup returns CDR1 LNHDA and CDR2 SQIVND (reference sequence). The V end lost 7 bases, the J end lost 8 bases, and 17 bases lay between the germline ends. CDR3 length equals 14 residues. CDR3 residues: CASTTTRTTEKLFF. CDR3 nucleotides: TGTGCCAGTACCACCACCAGGACAACCGAAAAACTGTTTTTT.

The chain recombines TRBV6-1 with TRBJ1-1, with a tentative D call TRBD1 (6 bases). This CDR3 region has 14 residues. Germline CDR1 MNHNS, CDR2 SASEGT. V was clipped by 3 bases and J by 5 bases, with 13 bases between them. The CDR3 is CASSEWGANTEAFF. CDR3 sequence (DNA): TGTGCCAGCAGTGAGTGGGGGGCGAATACTGAAGCTTTCTTT.

This clone occurred once. The chain couples TRBV5-1 to TRBJ2-1; 11 nucleotides line up with TRBD2. With V trimmed by 2 bases and J by 9 bases, 10 bases remained unmatched. The germline CDR1 and CDR2 sequences are SGHRS and YFSETQ. The CDR3 length is 16 residues. The CDR3 region has the DNA TGCGCCAGCAGCTTAATCCTAGCGGGGGGCCGGAGTGAGCAGTTCTTC. Its translation: CASSLILAGGRSEQFF.

The chain employs TRBV21-1 and TRBJ2-7. TRBV21-1 is tagged as a pseudogene. The CDR3 extends over 14 amino acids. CDR3 amino acids: CASSKRTVAYEQYF. The CDR3 DNA reads as TGTGCCAGCAGCAAAAGGACGGTGGCCTACGAGCAGTACTTC.

V and J are TRBV5-5 and TRBJ2-3, with D hard to call. The ends were cut back, 2 bases at V and 4 bases at J, with 11 bases in the middle. Looked up from germline, CDR1 is SGHKS and CDR2 is YYEKEE (reference sequence). There are 14 residues in the CDR3. The CDR3 DNA is TGTGCCAGCAGCTTACCCGTTTTTCCAGATACGCAGTATTTT. Translated, it gives CASSLPVFPDTQYF.

The chain uses TRBV11-2 and TRBJ1-1; D is undetermined. The length of the CDR3 is 14 residues. Germline V lookup: CDR1 SGHAT, CDR2 FQNNGV. The germline V and J ends were trimmed by 5 bases and 2 bases, with 12 bases remaining between them. CDR3 protein: CASSLVGGNTEAFF. The CDR3 DNA sequence: TGTGCCAGCAGCCTGGTCGGAGGTAACACTGAAGCTTTCTTT.

The chain joins TRBV27 to TRBJ2-2, with unresolved D. The V end lost 10 bases, the J end lost 4 bases, and 16 bases lay between the germline ends. The germline V gene has CDR1 MNHEY and CDR2 SMNVEV (reference sequence). The CDR3 is made up of 14 amino acids. CDR3 in amino acids: CATRGGLRTGELFF. The CDR3 DNA reads as TGTGCCACACGCGGCGGTCTTCGCACCGGGGAGCTGTTTTTT.

V usage is TRBV6-5 and J usage is TRBJ1-6; 7 bases agree with TRBD1. Per the germline V gene, CDR1 is MNHEY and CDR2 is SVGAGI. After removal of 6 bases from V and 7 bases from J, the junction contained 9 bases not matched to a gene. CDR3 length equals 15 residues. CDR3 DNA: TGTGCCAGCAGGAGCCCGACAGGGTACAATTCACCCCTCCACTTT. As protein: CASRSPTGYNSPLHF.

This clone was recorded a few times. The chain recombines TRBV5-1 with TRBJ1-2; D gene ambiguous. This CDR3 is 14 amino acids long. Germline V gene data show CDR1 as SGHRS and CDR2 as YFSETQ. Trimming left V 2 bases short and J 5 bases short, with 13 bases between. The CDR3 DNA sequence: TGCGCCAGCAGCTTTTACAGCTACGAATATGGCTACACCTTC. This sequence encodes CASSFYSYEYGYTF.

The chain couples TRBV5-1 to TRBJ2-7; 7 nucleotides line up with TRBD1. The CDR3 extends over 15 amino acids. V lost 1 base and J lost 3; bases outside the gene matches: 7. From germline, CDR1 is SGHRS and CDR2 YFSETQ. The CDR3, as DNA: TGCGCCAGCAGCTTGTCTCCAGGGGGAATCTACGAGCAGTACTTC. Translation: CASSLSPGGIYEQYF.

This rearrangement joins TRBV23-1 to TRBJ1-1, with 7 positions matching TRBD1. TRBV23-1 carries the ORF label, with uncertain function. CDR3 size: 13 residues. V lost 2 bases to trimming and J lost 10 bases; unmatched junction nucleotides: 7. In DNA, the CDR3 is TGCGCCAGCAGTCAACGGACAGGAAGCGGAGCTTTCTTT. Its protein product is CASSQRTGSGAFF.

This clone occurred once. This chain joins TRBV6-5 and TRBJ1-1; tentatively, D is TRBD1 (6 bases). CDR3 length: 15 residues. V lost 2 bases and J lost 3, with 13 bases in between. Germline V gives CDR1 MNHEY, CDR2 SVGAGI. CDR3 bases: TGTGCCAGCAGTTACGTTCCCGGGGGCGACACTGAAGCTTTCTTT. It translates to CASSYVPGGDTEAFF.

V usage is TRBV7-2 and J usage is TRBJ2-5, with 7 bases identical to TRBD1. The junction had 5 bases not matched to a gene; V was cut back by 5 bases and J by 2 bases. From germline, CDR1 is SGHTA and CDR2 FQGNSA. The CDR3 runs 14 residues. CDR3 sequence (DNA): TGTGCCAGCAGCCCTGCACAGGGGCAAGAGACCCAGTACTTC. Translating gives CASSPAQGQETQYF.

The chain links TRBV5-6 to TRBJ1-5, with D maybe TRBD1 (6 bases). Germline V gives CDR1 SGHDT, CDR2 YYEEEE. V shed 4 bases and J shed 1 base, with 24 bases lying between them. The CDR3 contains 19 residues. CDR3 in DNA: TGTGCCAGCAGCCGATTACAGGGTGCGGGACGTTCAAGCAATCAGCCCCAGCATTTT. Residues: CASSRLQGAGRSSNQPQHF.

In the case of this clone: Other nucleotide sequences in the sample specify the same CDR3. V is TRBV27 and J is TRBJ1-2, with no clear D. The CDR3 extends over 13 amino acids. CDR1 is MNHEY, CDR2 SMNVEV, per germline (reference sequence). V lost 4 bases and J 8 bases, leaving 14 bases between the germline ends. DNA of the CDR3: TGTGCCAGCAGTTCTGGCGGTATCGGGGGCTACACCTTC. Its protein product is CASSSGGIGGYTF.

This clone has only one observation. The chain has TRBV5-6 and TRBJ2-5, with D unresolved. V was trimmed by 0 bases and J by 1 base, leaving 10 bases between them. Germline assignment: CDR1 SGHDT and CDR2 YYEEEE. The CDR3 contains 15 residues. CDR3 nucleotide sequence: TGTGCCAGCAGCTTGGCGCCGGCGCCCCAAGAGACCCAGTACTTC. This codes for CASSLAPAPQETQYF.

The gene calls are TRBV6-5 and TRBJ1-4, with a possible D match to TRBD1 (6 bases). CDR1 and CDR2 (germline): MNHEY, SVGAGI. This CDR3 has 14 amino acids. V gave up 10 bases and J gave up 8 bases, with 20 bases separating them. The CDR3 reads CATQAQGSNEKLFF. CDR3 nucleotide sequence: TGTGCCACCCAGGCACAGGGTTCAAACGAAAAACTGTTTTTT.

V is TRBV7-2 and J is TRBJ1-2, with D possibly TRBD1 on 6 matching bases. Trimming left V 5 bases short and J 1 base short, with 11 bases between. The V gene's germline CDR1 is SGHTA and CDR2 FQGNSA. This CDR3 region has 14 residues. The CDR3 DNA sequence: TGTGCCAGCAGCCTACAGGGTAATAACTATGGCTACACCTTC. This codes for CASSLQGNNYGYTF.

The V and J genes are TRBV5-1 and TRBJ1-3, with D unresolved. Germline values: CDR1 SGHRS, CDR2 YFSETQ. V dropped 0 bases and J dropped 4 bases, with 5 bases sitting between them. The CDR3 runs 13 residues. CDR3 residues: CASSLDGGNTIYF. Here the CDR3 DNA reads TGCGCCAGCAGCTTGGACGGGGGAAACACCATATATTTT.

The chain uses TRBV30 and TRBJ1-1; TRBD1 might be the D (6 bases). Germline V gives CDR1 GTSNPN, CDR2 SVGIG (reference sequence). The CDR3 sequence is 14 residues long. The ends were cut back, 3 bases at V and 4 bases at J, with 15 bases in the middle. CDR3 amino acids: CAWRQGSGSTEAFF. As DNA, the CDR3 is TGTGCCTGGAGGCAGGGGTCAGGAAGCACTGAAGCTTTCTTT.

The chain has TRBV5-1 and TRBJ1-5; D is perhaps TRBD1 (6 bases). This CDR3 comprises 15 residues. V lost 3 bases, J lost 4 bases, and 14 bases lay in between. The germline gives CDR1 SGHRS, CDR2 YFSETQ. CDR3 in DNA: TGCGCCAGCAGCTCAGGAACAGGGTTTAATCAGCCCCAGCATTTT. This sequence encodes CASSSGTGFNQPQHF.

V gene TRBV5-1 combines with J gene TRBJ2-7; D is possibly TRBD1 (6 bases). The CDR3 runs to 14 residues. Germline CDR1 reads SGHRS; CDR2 reads YFSETQ. Trimming stripped 3 bases from V and 0 bases from J, with 10 bases between. CDR3 sequence reads: CASSSPTGSYEQYF. CDR3 DNA sequence: TGCGCCAGCAGCTCGCCGACAGGCTCCTACGAGCAGTACTTC.

V is TRBV5-4 and J is TRBJ2-6; 7 positions match TRBD2. The germline CDR1 and CDR2 sequences are SGHNT and YYREEE (reference sequence). The J segment lost 0 bases and the V segment lost 4 bases, leaving 4 bases of the junction unmatched. The CDR3 loop spans 16 amino acids. CDR3 amino acids: CASSVGGDSGANVLTF. CDR3 nucleotides: TGTGCCAGCAGCGTGGGGGGGGACTCTGGGGCCAACGTCCTGACTTTC.

J is TRBJ2-1 and V is TRBV6-5; D possibly matches TRBD1 or TRBD2 (5 bases each). Germline V gene sequence: CDR1 MNHEY, CDR2 SVGAGI. Trimming shortened V by 9 bases and J by 6 bases, and 15 bases separated the two germline ends. The CDR3 consists of 13 residues. Written as DNA, the CDR3 is TGTGCCAGTCGGGGACCGAACTCCAATGAGCAGTTCTTC. Translated: CASRGPNSNEQFF.